A selection of T cell receptor beta chains follows, all from one sample in a study of spatial heterogeneity in lung cancer. From the 5' RACE reads, TCRdb called clonotypes with MiXCR, one entry per CDR3 protein. Counted here are tens of thousands of distinct CDR3 sequences, around 3.1% occurring once; the ten biggest clones make up under 40%. Sequenced here: normal lung tissue next to the tumor, sampled at surgery. These receptors all come from a male donor with early-stage non-small cell lung cancer. Both conserved end residues are part of each CDR3. D genes are given only for firm matches. Clone size, where shown, is once, few, many, or a class for clones that have expanded.

j_call | v_call | clone_size | d_call | cdr3_aa | cdr3_nt
TRBJ2-6 | TRBV11-3 | many | NA | CASSLGAAGANVLTF | TGTGCCAGCAGCTTAGGGGCGGCTGGGGCCAACGTCCTGACTTTC
TRBJ2-7 | TRBV2 | many | NA | CASSSRRSPYEQYF | TGTGCCAGCAGTTCCCGGAGAAGTCCCTACGAGCAGTACTTC
TRBJ1-2 | TRBV2 | many | NA | CASSAGTGLLGDRPNYGYTF | TGTGCCAGCAGTGCGGGAACGGGCCTATTGGGCGACAGGCCCAACTATGGCTACACCTTC
TRBJ1-2 | TRBV6-6 | many | TRBD1 | CASSPGTGIAGYGYTF | TGTGCCAGCAGTCCCGGGACAGGGATCGCGGGGTATGGCTACACCTTC
TRBJ2-7 | TRBV5-8 | many | TRBD1 | CASSFAGTGAYEQYF | TGTGCCAGCAGCTTCGCCGGGACAGGGGCCTACGAGCAGTACTTC
TRBJ2-7 | TRBV5-1 | many | NA | CASSLLDGRVYEQYF | TGCGCCAGCAGCTTGTTGGACGGCAGGGTCTACGAGCAGTACTTC
TRBJ2-3 | TRBV25-1 | many | NA | CASSVQGFDTQYF | TGTGCCAGCAGTGTCCAGGGATTCGATACGCAGTATTTT
TRBJ1-2 | TRBV20-1 | many | NA | CSAQDRNYGYTF | TGCAGTGCTCAGGACCGCAACTATGGCTACACCTTC
TRBJ1-1 | TRBV12-3/TRBV12-4 | many | TRBD1 | CASSLGQGSEAFF | TGTGCCAGCAGTTTAGGACAGGGGTCTGAAGCTTTCTTT
TRBJ1-2 | TRBV25-1 | many | NA | CASSGRVNGYTF | TGTGCCAGTTCAGGTCGGGTTAATGGCTACACCTTC
TRBJ1-1 | TRBV5-1 | many | NA | CASSPSVGDTEAFF | TGCGCCAGCAGCCCTTCAGTAGGGGACACTGAAGCTTTCTTT
TRBJ2-3 | TRBV12-3/TRBV12-4 | many | TRBD2 | CASSPGGADTQYF | TGTGCCAGCAGCCCTGGGGGGGCAGATACGCAGTATTTT
TRBJ2-3 | TRBV30 | few | NA | CAWSSRQTDTQYF | TGTGCCTGGAGTTCGCGGCAGACAGATACGCAGTATTTT
TRBJ2-3 | TRBV5-6 | many | TRBD1 | CASRTGQSTDTQYF | TGTGCCAGCAGGACGGGACAGAGCACAGATACGCAGTATTTT
TRBJ1-5 | TRBV6-5 | many | NA | CASSFHRDSNQPQHF | TGTGCCAGCAGTTTTCACAGGGATAGCAATCAGCCCCAGCATTTT
TRBJ2-7 | TRBV4-2 | many | NA | CASSQDPPYEQYF | TGTGCCAGCAGCCAAGACCCCCCCTACGAGCAGTACTTC
TRBJ2-1 | TRBV19 | many | TRBD2 | CASSMLPQAGVLYNEQFF | TGTGCCAGTAGTATGCTCCCTCAAGCGGGGGTCCTCTACAATGAGCAGTTCTTC
TRBJ2-3 | TRBV6-4 | few | NA | CASSEANEVDNNDF | TGTGCCAGCAGTGAAGCAAACGAAGTAGACAATAACGATTTT
TRBJ2-7 | TRBV10-1 | many | NA | CASSSDGVPYEQYF | TGCGCCAGCAGTTCGGACGGAGTACCGTACGAGCAGTACTTC
TRBJ1-2 | TRBV20-1 | few | NA | CSASSFDYGYTF | TGCAGTGCCAGCAGTTTTGACTACGGCTACACCTTC
TRBJ2-2 | TRBV10-1 | many | NA | CASSESGGLNTGELFF | TGCGCCAGCAGTGAGTCGGGGGGTCTCAACACCGGGGAGCTGTTTTTT
TRBJ2-4 | TRBV6-2/TRBV6-3 | many | NA | CASSYAGAFKDIQYF | TGTGCCAGCAGTTACGCGGGGGCGTTTAAGGACATTCAGTACTTC
TRBJ2-2 | TRBV10-2 | many | TRBD1 | CASSYDRDRGWAGELFF | TGCGCCAGCAGCTACGACCGGGACAGGGGATGGGCCGGGGAGCTGTTTTTT
TRBJ2-1 | TRBV12-3/TRBV12-4 | many | NA | CASTHLTGSSYNEQFF | TGTGCCAGCACTCACCTGACCGGGAGTTCCTACAATGAGCAGTTCTTC
TRBJ2-3 | TRBV5-1 | many | NA | CASSLGTTSTDTQYF | TGCGCCAGCAGCTTGGGGACTACTAGCACAGATACGCAGTATTTT
TRBJ2-3 | TRBV11-2 | many | NA | CASSATGRLGIDTQYF | TGTGCCAGCAGCGCTACAGGGAGGCTGGGCATAGATACGCAGTATTTT
TRBJ1-1 | TRBV7-9 | many | NA | CASSREEGYTEAFF | TGTGCCAGCAGCCGCGAGGAAGGCTACACTGAAGCTTTCTTT
TRBJ1-5 | TRBV6-2/TRBV6-3 | NA | NA | CASSPRFLEVGAKQPQHF | TGTGCCAGCAGTCCGCGCTTTTTGGAGGTGGGGGCCAAACAGCCCCAGCATTTT
TRBJ1-6 | TRBV20-1 | many | NA | CSASYSPLHF | TGCAGTGCTAGTTATTCACCCCTCCACTTT
TRBJ2-1 | TRBV3-1 | many | NA | CASGFRISYNEQFF | TGTGCCAGCGGTTTTCGGATCTCCTACAATGAGCAGTTCTTC
TRBJ2-3 | TRBV5-1 | many | TRBD2 | CASSLGSSGSADTQYF | TGCGCCAGCAGCTTGGGGAGTAGCGGGAGTGCAGATACGCAGTATTTT
TRBJ2-3 | TRBV4-2 | many | TRBD2 | CASSPLAGSTDTQYF | TGTGCCAGCAGCCCGCTAGCGGGGAGCACAGATACGCAGTATTTT
TRBJ1-3 | TRBV12-3/TRBV12-4 | many | NA | CASSFSLGGNTIYF | TGTGCCAGCAGTTTCAGTCTGGGTGGAAACACCATATATTTT
TRBJ2-5 | TRBV29-1 | few | TRBD2 | CSVIGGALETQYF | TGCAGCGTTATCGGGGGGGCCCTGGAGACCCAGTACTTC
TRBJ2-1 | TRBV7-6 | many | NA | CASSLGGEQFF | TGTGCCAGCAGCTTAGGAGGTGAGCAGTTCTTC
TRBJ1-4 | TRBV3-1 | many | NA | CASSQLKEKLFF | TGTGCCAGCAGCCAACTGAAGGAAAAACTGTTTTTT
TRBJ1-5 | TRBV6-6 | many | NA | CASSFRHLINQPQHF | TGTGCCAGCAGTTTTCGACACCTAATCAATCAGCCCCAGCATTTT
TRBJ2-2 | TRBV18 | many | NA | CASSPYSEGTGELFF | TGTGCCAGCTCACCATACTCCGAGGGCACCGGGGAGCTGTTTTTT
TRBJ2-5 | TRBV28 | medium-sized | TRBD1 | CASSPDRGESQETQYF | TGTGCCAGCAGTCCCGACAGGGGAGAAAGCCAAGAGACCCAGTACTTC
TRBJ1-2 | TRBV6-6 | few | NA | CASSYPEGNKYGYTF | TGTGCCAGCAGTTACCCTGAGGGGAACAAGTATGGCTACACCTTC
TRBJ2-1 | TRBV5-1 | many | TRBD2 | CASSLTSGSPWEQFF | TGCGCCAGCAGCTTGACTAGCGGGAGTCCCTGGGAGCAGTTCTTC
TRBJ2-3 | TRBV28 | few | TRBD2 | CASSPYSGGTDTQYF | TGTGCCAGCAGTCCGTACTCGGGAGGGACAGATACGCAGTATTTT
TRBJ1-3 | TRBV6-5 | many | NA | CATFRDSGNTIYF | TGTGCCACCTTCAGGGATTCTGGAAACACCATATATTTT
TRBJ1-1 | TRBV2 | many | NA | CASRTGIQNTEAFF | TGTGCCAGCAGGACCGGGATTCAGAACACTGAAGCTTTCTTT
TRBJ1-6 | TRBV20-1 | NA | TRBD1 | CSAARTGRFYNSPLHF | TGCAGTGCCGCTCGGACAGGTCGTTTTTATAATTCACCCCTCCACTTT
TRBJ2-3 | TRBV20-1 | many | TRBD1 | CSAAPGQGLDTQYF | TGCAGTGCCGCACCGGGACAGGGCTTGGATACGCAGTATTTT
TRBJ1-2 | TRBV7-9 | many | TRBD1 | CASSFPTGERNGYTF | TGTGCCAGCAGCTTTCCAACAGGGGAAAGAAATGGCTACACCTTC
TRBJ1-3 | TRBV4-1 | many | NA | CASSQERASLNTIYF | TGCGCCAGCAGCCAAGAGAGGGCAAGTCTAAACACCATATATTTT
TRBJ2-1 | TRBV7-2 | medium-sized | NA | CASTQPRQRNEQFF | TGTGCCAGCACCCAACCCAGACAGCGCAATGAGCAGTTCTTC
TRBJ1-1 | TRBV20-1 | many | NA | CSASPPTGNTEAFF | TGCAGTGCTAGCCCCCCCACAGGGAACACTGAAGCTTTCTTT
TRBJ2-7 | TRBV4-1 | NA | TRBD1 | CASSQVFLPGQIYEQYF | TGCGCCAGCAGCCAAGTTTTTTTACCGGGACAGATCTACGAGCAGTACTTC
TRBJ1-4 | TRBV5-1 | many | NA | CASSLGETNEKLFF | TGCGCCAGCAGCTTGGGGGAAACTAATGAAAAACTGTTTTTT
TRBJ1-3 | TRBV7-9 | many | NA | CASSLESYSGNTIYF | TGTGCCAGCAGCTTGGAATCCTACTCTGGAAACACCATATATTTT
TRBJ2-5 | TRBV7-2 | many | NA | CASSLVSMQETQYF | TGTGCCAGCAGCTTAGTCTCCATGCAAGAGACCCAGTACTTC
TRBJ2-7 | TRBV12-5 | many | NA | CASGLVPGGVYEQYF | TGTGCTAGTGGTTTGGTACCCGGCGGTGTCTACGAGCAGTACTTC
TRBJ2-2 | TRBV20-1 | many | NA | CSARDPRGDANTGELFF | TGCAGTGCTAGAGATCCTAGGGGAGACGCGAACACCGGGGAGCTGTTTTTT
TRBJ1-1 | TRBV7-6 | many | NA | CASSLKGLGTEAFF | TGTGCCAGCAGCTTAAAGGGGCTTGGCACTGAAGCTTTCTTT
TRBJ1-6 | TRBV27 | many | NA | CASSLKTGRNSPLHF | TGTGCCAGCAGTTTGAAGACAGGACGCAATTCACCCCTCCACTTT
TRBJ2-5 | TRBV28 | few | TRBD2 | CASRPSGSQETQYF | TGTGCCAGCAGGCCTAGCGGGTCCCAAGAGACCCAGTACTTC
TRBJ2-3 | TRBV12-3/TRBV12-4 | few | TRBD2 | CASRTSADTDTQYF | TGTGCCAGCAGAACTAGCGCTGACACAGATACGCAGTATTTT